Listed below are T cell receptor beta chains from one sample, sequenced in a study of neurological immune-mediated disorders. TCRdb re-derived calls from the 5' RACE reads in MiXCR, one entry per CDR3 protein. The table lists 55,000 to 65,000 distinct CDR3 sequences, about 10% of them singletons. Specimen: PBMCs. Source of these receptors: a male donor with HTLV-1-associated myelopathy (HAM/TSP). Each CDR3 is given with its conserved first and last residue. The order of the fields is D gene, clone size, V gene, J gene, CDR3 protein, CDR3 DNA. A D gene is named only where the DNA matches it firmly. Clone size is given for some rows only: seen once, a few or many times, or a class if the clone is expanded.

d_gene: TRBD1; abundance: -; v_gene: TRBV20-1; j_gene: TRBJ1-5; CDR3aa: CSAGDRGLGNQSQHF; CDR3nt: TGCAGTGCGGGCGACAGGGGGCTAGGGAATCAGTCCCAGCATTTT
d_gene: TRBD1; abundance: many; v_gene: TRBV29-1; j_gene: TRBJ2-3; CDR3aa: CSVRGQGTDTQYF; CDR3nt: TGCAGCGTGAGGGGACAGGGGACAGATACGCAGTATTTT
d_gene: -; abundance: -; v_gene: TRBV19; j_gene: TRBJ2-1; CDR3aa: CASSIPGTTDNEQFF; CDR3nt: TGTGCCAGTAGTATTCCCGGGACGACCGACAATGAGCAGTTCTTC
d_gene: TRBD1; abundance: many; v_gene: TRBV5-1; j_gene: TRBJ1-4; CDR3aa: CASSIGTGDEKLFF; CDR3nt: TGCGCCAGCAGCATCGGGACAGGAGATGAAAAACTGTTTTTT
d_gene: -; abundance: -; v_gene: TRBV27; j_gene: TRBJ1-5; CDR3aa: CASSFVNLLGVANQPQHF; CDR3nt: TGTGCCAGCAGTTTTGTTAATTTGTTAGGGGTTGCCAATCAGCCCCAGCATTTT
d_gene: -; abundance: many; v_gene: TRBV7-9; j_gene: TRBJ2-7; CDR3aa: CASRSRDGGYEQYF; CDR3nt: TGTGCCAGCAGGTCAAGGGACGGGGGCTACGAGCAGTACTTC
d_gene: -; abundance: many; v_gene: TRBV12-3/TRBV12-4; j_gene: TRBJ1-3; CDR3aa: CASSFFSGNTIYF; CDR3nt: TGTGCCAGCAGTTTCTTCTCTGGAAACACCATATATTTT
d_gene: -; abundance: many; v_gene: TRBV4-3; j_gene: TRBJ2-2; CDR3aa: CASSQGFGELFF; CDR3nt: TGCGCCAGCAGCCAGGGCTTCGGGGAGCTGTTTTTT
d_gene: TRBD1; abundance: many; v_gene: TRBV7-2; j_gene: TRBJ1-2; CDR3aa: CASSPRTGGRYGYTF; CDR3nt: TGTGCCAGCAGCCCAAGGACAGGGGGCCGCTATGGCTACACCTTC
d_gene: TRBD1; abundance: many; v_gene: TRBV5-1; j_gene: TRBJ1-6; CDR3aa: CASGPGQGAVSPLHF; CDR3nt: TGCGCCAGCGGACCGGGACAGGGGGCGGTTTCACCCCTCCACTTT
d_gene: -; abundance: many; v_gene: TRBV12-3/TRBV12-4; j_gene: TRBJ1-6; CDR3aa: CASSFGRDSPLHF; CDR3nt: TGTGCCAGCAGTTTTGGTAGGGATTCACCCCTCCACTTT
d_gene: -; abundance: many; v_gene: TRBV21-1; j_gene: TRBJ1-4; CDR3aa: CASSKVPRGAREKLFF; CDR3nt: TGTGCCAGCAGCAAAGTTCCGAGGGGCGCCCGAGAAAAACTGTTTTTT
d_gene: -; abundance: -; v_gene: TRBV19; j_gene: TRBJ1-6; CDR3aa: CASGPGFSPLHF; CDR3nt: TGTGCCAGTGGACCCGGGTTTTCACCCCTCCACTTT
d_gene: TRBD1; abundance: many; v_gene: TRBV6-2/TRBV6-3; j_gene: TRBJ2-7; CDR3aa: CASSLLAGQVEQYF; CDR3nt: TGTGCCAGCAGCCTTTTGGCAGGACAGGTGGAGCAGTACTTC
d_gene: -; abundance: many; v_gene: TRBV4-3; j_gene: TRBJ2-7; CDR3aa: CASSQDWGQGTADEQYF; CDR3nt: TGCGCCAGCAGCCAAGATTGGGGGCAGGGAACCGCCGACGAGCAGTACTTC
d_gene: TRBD1; abundance: many; v_gene: TRBV10-3; j_gene: TRBJ2-1; CDR3aa: CAISDTGGTGKYNEQFF; CDR3nt: TGTGCCATCAGTGATACCGGTGGGACAGGGAAATACAATGAGCAGTTCTTC
d_gene: -; abundance: many; v_gene: TRBV7-3; j_gene: TRBJ2-1; CDR3aa: CASSPGGTGGQFF; CDR3nt: TGTGCCAGCAGCCCCGGGGGGACAGGTGGGCAGTTCTTC
d_gene: TRBD1; abundance: many; v_gene: TRBV5-1; j_gene: TRBJ2-5; CDR3aa: CASRFGQGLMGQETQYF; CDR3nt: TGCGCCAGCAGGTTCGGACAGGGGTTGATGGGGCAAGAGACCCAGTACTTC
d_gene: TRBD1; abundance: few; v_gene: TRBV27; j_gene: TRBJ1-6; CDR3aa: CASSLSGQGYNSPLHF; CDR3nt: TGTGCCAGCAGTTTATCGGGACAGGGTTATAATTCACCCCTCCACTTT
d_gene: TRBD1; abundance: -; v_gene: TRBV20-1; j_gene: TRBJ1-6; CDR3aa: CSTHGDSLYNSPLHF; CDR3nt: TGCAGTACCCACGGGGACAGCCTCTATAATTCACCCCTCCACTTT
d_gene: -; abundance: many; v_gene: TRBV6-5; j_gene: TRBJ2-3; CDR3aa: CASGRGGHTDTQYF; CDR3nt: TGTGCCAGCGGGAGAGGGGGACACACAGATACGCAGTATTTT
d_gene: TRBD2; abundance: many; v_gene: TRBV7-2; j_gene: TRBJ2-7; CDR3aa: CASSFTSGGADNYEQYF; CDR3nt: TGTGCCAGCAGCTTTACTAGCGGGGGGGCCGACAACTACGAGCAGTACTTC